This T cell receptor (beta chain) was observed in a study of OX40 agonist ivuxolimab in advanced cancers. General study points: More expanded clones were found, on average, in CD8+ than in CD4+ T cells. Clonal expansion was among the lowest in partial responders at 0.1-3.0 mg/kg, especially CD8+. CD4+ and CD8+ blood T cells expanded clonally by week 6 at 0.1 to 3.0 mg/kg.

Exclusion of a patient followed from autoimmune disease history or systemic immunosuppression. Profiling relied on immunoSEQ multiplex PCR, and the TCRdb table lists in-frame clones only, not all of them. This sample has 80,000 or so clones; 75% to 90% occur once, and the top ten carry more than 2%. Comments on this clone: What it recognizes is unknown.

Looked up from germline, CDR1 is LNHDA and CDR2 is SQIVND (reference sequence). Trimming took 6 bases from V and 2 from J, leaving 11 bases between them. The CDR3 extends over 13 amino acids. The source was CD4+ or CD8+ T cells sorted from blood, collected in a trial of the OX40 agonist ivuxolimab. The V call is TRBV19, the J call TRBJ2-7; D uncertain. This sequence was found in an adult with an advanced solid tumor such as melanoma, head and neck, liver or kidney cancer. CDR3 sequence: CASRKRDTYEQYF. CDR3 bases: TGTGCCAGTAGAAAAAGAGACACCTACGAGCAGTACTTC.